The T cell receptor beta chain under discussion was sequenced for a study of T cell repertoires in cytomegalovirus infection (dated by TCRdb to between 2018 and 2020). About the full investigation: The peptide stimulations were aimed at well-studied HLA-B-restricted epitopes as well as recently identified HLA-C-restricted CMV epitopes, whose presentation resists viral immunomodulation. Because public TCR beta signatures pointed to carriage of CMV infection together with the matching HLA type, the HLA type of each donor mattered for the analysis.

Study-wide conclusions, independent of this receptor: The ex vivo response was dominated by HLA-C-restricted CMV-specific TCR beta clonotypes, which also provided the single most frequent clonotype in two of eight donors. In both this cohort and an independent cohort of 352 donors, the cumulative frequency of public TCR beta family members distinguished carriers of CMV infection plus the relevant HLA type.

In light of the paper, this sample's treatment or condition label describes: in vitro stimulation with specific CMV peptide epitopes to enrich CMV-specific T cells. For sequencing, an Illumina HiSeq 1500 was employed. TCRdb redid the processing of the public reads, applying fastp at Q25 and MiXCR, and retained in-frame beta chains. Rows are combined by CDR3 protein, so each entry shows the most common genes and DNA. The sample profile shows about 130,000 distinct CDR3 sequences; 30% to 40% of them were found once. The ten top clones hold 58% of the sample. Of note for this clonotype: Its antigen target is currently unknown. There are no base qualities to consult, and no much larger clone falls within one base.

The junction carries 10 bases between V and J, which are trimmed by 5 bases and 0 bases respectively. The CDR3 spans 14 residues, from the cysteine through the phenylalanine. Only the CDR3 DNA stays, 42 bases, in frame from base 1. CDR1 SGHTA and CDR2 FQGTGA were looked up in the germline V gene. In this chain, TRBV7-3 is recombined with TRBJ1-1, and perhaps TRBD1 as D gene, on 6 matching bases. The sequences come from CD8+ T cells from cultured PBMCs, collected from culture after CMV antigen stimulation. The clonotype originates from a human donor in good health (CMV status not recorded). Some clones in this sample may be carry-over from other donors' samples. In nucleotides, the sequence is TGTGCCAGCAGCAAACAGGGTATGAACACTGAAGCTTTCTTT. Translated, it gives CASSKQGMNTEAFF. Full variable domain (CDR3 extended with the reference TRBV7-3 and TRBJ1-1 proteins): GAGVSQTPSNKVTEKGKYVELRCDPISGHTALYWYRQSLGQGPEFLIYFQGTGAADDSGLPNDRFFAVRPEGSVSTLKIQRTERGDSAVYLCASSKQGMNTEAFFGQGTRLTVV.